This T cell receptor (beta chain) was recovered during a study of blood T cell repertoires in COVID-19. About the research overall: Samples of COVID-19 (acute and convalescent) were obtained from the United States, Italy and Spain. Sample material is recorded as cDNA or gDNA derived from T cells, B-cell-depleted T cells, or PBMCs.

In the study's own analysis: Cell counts per sample came from amplifying reference gene primers. Measured with immunoSEQ multiplex PCR; TCRdb has only the in-frame clones, and not every one. V and J calls and clone size are given by that table; D and trimming were obtained from the DNA. Of a few hundred thousand clones in the sample, approximately 78% are singletons; the top ten hold about 10%. This clone was seen only a few times. Deletions cut 4 bases from V and 4 bases from J, with 10 bases between. CDR1 is LNHDA and CDR2 is SQIVND in the germline V gene (reference sequence). The CDR3 length is 13 residues.

The chain has TRBV19 and TRBJ1-1; the D gene is possibly TRBD1 (6 bases). The clonotype was recovered from a woman older than 75 with acute or convalescent COVID-19. The specimen sequenced was peripheral blood. The CDR3 bases are TGTGCCAGTAGTACCTTACAGGGCACTGAAGCTTTCTTT. Encoded protein: CASSTLQGTEAFF.